This T cell receptor beta chain derives from a study of human T cells and chemical hapten exposure. In the study overall: Sensitization was performed using 2% DPC on a roughly 2 cm by roughly 2 cm upper inner arm skin site. Patients received weekly diphenylcyclopropenone doses to the scalp throughout the approximately 26-week study.

Worth noting for this clonotype: The antigen remains unidentified.

CDR1 SEHNR and CDR2 FQNEAQ come from the germline V gene (reference sequence). The CDR3 extends over 12 amino acids. The V end was cut by 2 bases, the J end by 9 bases, with 9 bases between. Study-level points and caveats: TCRs above 1 in 1000 frequency stayed constant with DPC sensitization. Expanded TCRs grouped into significantly more large CDR3 similarity clusters than controls produced.

Documented time point: patch test 1, 2 weeks after DPC sensitization. Described treatment: therapeutic diphenylcyclopropenone sensitization with weekly scalp DPC. TCRdb independently ran MiXCR on the RACE reads; one entry per CDR3 protein. The sample yields over 65,000 distinct CDR3 sequences, roughly 10% seen once. The chain uses TRBV7-9 and TRBJ2-3; TRBD2 might be the D (6 bases). The source material was whole blood, sampled in connection with sensitization to the hapten diphenylcyclopropenone (DPC). The sequence was obtained from a woman in her 50s with alopecia areata. Some clones in this sample may be carry-over from other donors' samples. The CDR3, as DNA: TGTGCCAGCAGCTTACCCGGGAGCACGCAGTATTTT. This gives the protein CASSLPGSTQYF.